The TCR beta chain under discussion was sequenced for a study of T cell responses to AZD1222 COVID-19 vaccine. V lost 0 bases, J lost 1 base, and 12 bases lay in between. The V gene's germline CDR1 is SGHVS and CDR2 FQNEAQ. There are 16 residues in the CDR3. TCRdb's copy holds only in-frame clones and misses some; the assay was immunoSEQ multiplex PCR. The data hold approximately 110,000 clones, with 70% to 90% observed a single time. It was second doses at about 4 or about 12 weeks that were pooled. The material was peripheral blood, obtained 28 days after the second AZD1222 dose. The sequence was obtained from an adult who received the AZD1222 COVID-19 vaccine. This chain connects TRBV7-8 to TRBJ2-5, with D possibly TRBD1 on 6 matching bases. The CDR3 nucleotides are TGTGCCAGCAGCTTAGCGTACAGGGTCGGCCAAGAGACCCAGTACTTC. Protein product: CASSLAYRVGQETQYF.